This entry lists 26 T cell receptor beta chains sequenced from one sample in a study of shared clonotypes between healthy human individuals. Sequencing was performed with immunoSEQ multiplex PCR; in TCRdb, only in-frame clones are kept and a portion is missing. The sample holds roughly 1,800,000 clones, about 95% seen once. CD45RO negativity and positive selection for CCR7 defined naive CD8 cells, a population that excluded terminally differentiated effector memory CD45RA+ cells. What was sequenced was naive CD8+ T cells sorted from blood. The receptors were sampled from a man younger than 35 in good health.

Here the CDR3 reads CASSQDPGDLAYEQYF. The DNA of the CDR3 is TGTGCCAGCAGCCAAGATCCTGGGGACTTGGCCTACGAGCAGTACTTC. The chain combines TRBV4-2 with TRBJ2-7; D is perhaps TRBD2 (6 bases). CDR3 length equals 16 residues. V lost 0 bases and J lost 2, with 14 bases in between. Germline loops: CDR1 LGHNA, CDR2 YNFKEQ.

The CDR3 DNA is TGTGCCAGCAGTCCCTTCCCTATACAGGGGGCTGAAGCTTTCTTT. This translates into CASSPFPIQGAEAFF. This chain links TRBV27 with TRBJ1-1; 8 bases line up with TRBD1. This CDR3 spans 15 amino acids. J lost 6 bases, V lost 5 bases, and 11 bases had no gene match. Per the germline V gene, CDR1 is MNHEY and CDR2 is SMNVEV (reference sequence).

Written as DNA, the CDR3 is TGTGCCAGCAGTTTAAGCAGGGGTTCCACAGATACGCAGTATTTT. It yields the protein CASSLSRGSTDTQYF. The chain uses TRBV6-1 and TRBJ2-3; a weak D match, TRBD1 (6 bases). This CDR3 is 15 amino acids long. V lost 5 bases and J lost 2, with 14 bases in between. Germline V gene sequence: CDR1 MNHNS, CDR2 SASEGT.

This CDR3 reads CASSLNQLSQKLQETQYF. CDR3 in DNA: TGTGCCAGCAGCTTAAATCAGCTTTCCCAAAAGTTACAAGAGACCCAGTACTTC. The rearrangement joins TRBV7-2 to TRBJ2-5; D ambiguous. V lost 2 bases to trimming and J lost 2 bases, with 21 bases between them. Germline assignment: CDR1 SGHTA and CDR2 FQGNSA. CDR3 size: 18 residues.

CDR3: CASSRQGTGELFF. CDR3 sequence (DNA): TGTGCCAGCAGCCGACAGGGGACCGGGGAGCTGTTTTTT. V gene TRBV6-5 combines with J gene TRBJ2-2; 8 bases are shared with TRBD1. The V segment lost 6 bases and the J segment 5 bases; nucleotides outside the gene matches: 2. CDR3 length: 13 residues. CDR1 is MNHEY and CDR2 is SVGAGI in the germline V gene.

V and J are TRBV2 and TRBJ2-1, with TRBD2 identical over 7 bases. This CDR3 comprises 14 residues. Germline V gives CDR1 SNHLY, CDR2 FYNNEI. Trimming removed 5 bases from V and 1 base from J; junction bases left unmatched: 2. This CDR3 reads CASSRGGSYNEQFF. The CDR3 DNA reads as TGTGCCAGCAGTCGGGGAGGGTCCTACAATGAGCAGTTCTTC.

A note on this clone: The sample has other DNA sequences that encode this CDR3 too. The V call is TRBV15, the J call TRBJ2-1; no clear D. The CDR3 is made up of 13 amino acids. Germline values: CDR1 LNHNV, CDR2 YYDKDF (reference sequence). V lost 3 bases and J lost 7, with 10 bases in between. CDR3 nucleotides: TGTGCCACCAGCAGCGGCCTTGGGAATGAGCAGTTCTTC. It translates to CATSSGLGNEQFF.

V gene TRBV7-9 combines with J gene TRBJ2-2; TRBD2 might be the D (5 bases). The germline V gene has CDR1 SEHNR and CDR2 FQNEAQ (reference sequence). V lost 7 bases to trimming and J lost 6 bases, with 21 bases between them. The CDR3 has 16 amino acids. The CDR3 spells CASIIGLTRQAGELFF. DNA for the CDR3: TGTGCCAGCATCATCGGGCTTACTAGGCAGGCCGGGGAGCTGTTTTTT. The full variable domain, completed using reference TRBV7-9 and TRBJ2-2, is DTGVSQNPRHKITKRGQNVTFRCDPISEHNRLYWYRQTLGQGPEFLTYFQNEAQLEKSRLLSDRFSAERPKGSFSTLEIQRTEQGDSAMYLCASIIGLTRQAGELFFGEGSRLTVL.

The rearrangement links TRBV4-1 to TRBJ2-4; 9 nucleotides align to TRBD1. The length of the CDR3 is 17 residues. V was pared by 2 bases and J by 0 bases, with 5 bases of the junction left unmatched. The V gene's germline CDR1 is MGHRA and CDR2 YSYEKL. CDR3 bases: TGCGCCAGCAGCCAACCTTCGACAGGGGGAGCCAAAAACATTCAGTACTTC. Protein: CASSQPSTGGAKNIQYF.

CDR3 sequence (DNA): TGTGCCAGCAGCTTGGCAGAGGAGCGAGAGACCCAGTACTTC. Protein sequence: CASSLAEERETQYF. The rearrangement uses TRBV7-9 and TRBJ2-5; D is undetermined. The germline CDR1 and CDR2 sequences are SEHNR and FQNEAQ (reference sequence). The CDR3 consists of 14 residues. Trimming cost V 3 bases and J 4 bases, with 12 bases left between them.

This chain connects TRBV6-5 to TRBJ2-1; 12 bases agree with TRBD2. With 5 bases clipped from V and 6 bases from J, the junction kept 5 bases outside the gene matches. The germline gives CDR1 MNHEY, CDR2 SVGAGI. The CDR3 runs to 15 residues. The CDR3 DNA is TGTGCCAGCAGTACGGGACTAGCGGGTCTCAATGAGCAGTTCTTC. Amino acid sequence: CASSTGLAGLNEQFF.

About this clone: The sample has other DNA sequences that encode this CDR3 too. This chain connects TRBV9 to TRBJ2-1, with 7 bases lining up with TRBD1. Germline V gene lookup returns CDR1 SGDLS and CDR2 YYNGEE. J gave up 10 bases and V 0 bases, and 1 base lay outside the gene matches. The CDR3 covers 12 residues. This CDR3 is CASSVGGGEQFF. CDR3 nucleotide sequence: TGTGCCAGCAGCGTAGGAGGGGGCGAGCAGTTCTTC.

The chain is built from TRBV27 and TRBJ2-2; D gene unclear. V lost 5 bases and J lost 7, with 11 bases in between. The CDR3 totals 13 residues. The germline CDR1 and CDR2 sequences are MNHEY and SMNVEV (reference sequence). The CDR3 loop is CASSLRFVGELFF. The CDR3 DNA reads TGTGCCAGCAGTCTCCGGTTCGTCGGGGAGCTGTTTTTT.

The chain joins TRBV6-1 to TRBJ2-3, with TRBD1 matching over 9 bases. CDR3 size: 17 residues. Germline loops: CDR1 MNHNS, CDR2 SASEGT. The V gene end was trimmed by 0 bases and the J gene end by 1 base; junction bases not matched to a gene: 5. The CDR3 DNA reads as TGTGCCAGCAGTGAAGCCACAGGGGGCGAAGGCACAGATACGCAGTATTTT. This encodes CASSEATGGEGTDTQYF.

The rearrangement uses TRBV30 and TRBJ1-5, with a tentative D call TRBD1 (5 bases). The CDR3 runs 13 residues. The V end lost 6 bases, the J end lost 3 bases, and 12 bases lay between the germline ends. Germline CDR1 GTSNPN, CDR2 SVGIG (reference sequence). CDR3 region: CACKDRNNQPQHF. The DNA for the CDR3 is TGTGCCTGTAAAGACAGAAACAATCAGCCCCAGCATTTT.

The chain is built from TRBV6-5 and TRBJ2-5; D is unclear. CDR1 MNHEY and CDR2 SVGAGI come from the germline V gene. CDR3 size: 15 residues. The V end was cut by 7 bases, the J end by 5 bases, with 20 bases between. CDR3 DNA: TGTGCCAGCACCCCCTATCGATCTCACCCGGAGACCCAGTACTTC. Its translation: CASTPYRSHPETQYF.

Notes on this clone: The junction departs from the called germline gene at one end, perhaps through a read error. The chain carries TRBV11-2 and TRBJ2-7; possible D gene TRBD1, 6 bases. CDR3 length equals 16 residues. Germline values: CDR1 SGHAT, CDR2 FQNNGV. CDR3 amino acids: CASSLDTGSLAYEQYF. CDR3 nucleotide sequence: TGTGCCAGCAGCTTAGACACAGGGTCCCTCGCCTATGAGCAGTACTTC.

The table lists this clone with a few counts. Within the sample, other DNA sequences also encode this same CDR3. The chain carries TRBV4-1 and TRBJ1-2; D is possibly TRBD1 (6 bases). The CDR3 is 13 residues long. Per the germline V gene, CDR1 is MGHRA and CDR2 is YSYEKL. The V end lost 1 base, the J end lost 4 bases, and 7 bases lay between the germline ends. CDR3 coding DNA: TGCGCCAGCAGCCAAGGGGGGGCCTATGGCTACACCTTC. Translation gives CASSQGGAYGYTF.

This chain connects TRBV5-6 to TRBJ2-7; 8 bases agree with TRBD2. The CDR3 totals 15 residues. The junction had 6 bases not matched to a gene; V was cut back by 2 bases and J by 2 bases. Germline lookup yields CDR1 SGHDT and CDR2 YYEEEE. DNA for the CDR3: TGTGCCAGCAGCTTTTGGGGAGCGGGAGCCTACGAGCAGTACTTC. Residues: CASSFWGAGAYEQYF.

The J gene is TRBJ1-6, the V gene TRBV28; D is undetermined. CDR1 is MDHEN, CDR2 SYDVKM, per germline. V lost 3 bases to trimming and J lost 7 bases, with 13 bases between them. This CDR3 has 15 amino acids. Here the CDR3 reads CASSFSQVLNSPLHF. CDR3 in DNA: TGTGCCAGCAGTTTTTCGCAGGTCCTGAATTCACCCCTCCACTTT.

The CDR3 reads CAWTSGSREETQYF. Written as DNA, the CDR3 is TGTGCCTGGACTAGCGGGAGTCGGGAAGAGACCCAGTACTTC. This chain links TRBV30 with TRBJ2-5, with 10 bases matching TRBD2. From germline, CDR1 is GTSNPN and CDR2 SVGIG (reference sequence). The CDR3 runs 14 residues. The junction had 5 bases not matched to a gene; V was cut back by 4 bases and J by 3 bases. Supplemented by reference TRBV30 and TRBJ2-5, the full variable domain reads SQTIHQWPATLVQPVGSPLSLECTVEGTSNPNLYWYRQAAGRGLQLLFYSVGIGQISSEVPQNLSASRPQDRQFILSSKKLLLSDSGFYLCAWTSGSREETQYFGPGTRLLVL.

CDR3 loop: CASSEFSPQETQYF. CDR3 DNA: TGTGCCAGCAGTGAATTTAGCCCACAAGAGACCCAGTACTTC. J is TRBJ2-5 and V is TRBV25-1; D is unresolved. Germline assignment: CDR1 MGHDK and CDR2 SYGVNS. Trimming took 1 base from V and 2 from J, leaving 8 bases between them. This CDR3 spans 14 amino acids.

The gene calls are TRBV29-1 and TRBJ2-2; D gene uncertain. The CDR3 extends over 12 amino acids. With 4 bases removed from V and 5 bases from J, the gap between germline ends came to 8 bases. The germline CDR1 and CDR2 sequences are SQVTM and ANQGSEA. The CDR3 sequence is CSVVSGTGELFF. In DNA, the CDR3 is TGCAGCGTTGTCAGTGGGACCGGGGAGCTGTTTTTT.

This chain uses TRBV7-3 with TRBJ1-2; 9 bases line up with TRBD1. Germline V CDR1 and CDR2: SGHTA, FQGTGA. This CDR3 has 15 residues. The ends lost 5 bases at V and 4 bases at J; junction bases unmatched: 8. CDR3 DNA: TGTGCCAGCAGCAAAACAGGGGGCGGCGCCTATGGCTACACCTTC. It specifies CASSKTGGGAYGYTF.

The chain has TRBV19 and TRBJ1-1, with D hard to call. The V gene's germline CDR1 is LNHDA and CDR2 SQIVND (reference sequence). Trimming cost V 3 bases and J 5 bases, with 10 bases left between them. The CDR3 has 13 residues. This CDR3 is CASSMGSWTEAFF. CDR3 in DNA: TGTGCCAGTAGTATGGGGAGTTGGACTGAAGCTTTCTTT.

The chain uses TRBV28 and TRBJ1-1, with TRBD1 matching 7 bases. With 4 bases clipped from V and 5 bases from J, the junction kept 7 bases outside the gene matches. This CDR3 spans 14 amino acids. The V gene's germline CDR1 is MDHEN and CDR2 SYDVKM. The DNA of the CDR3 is TGTGCCAGCAGTTACTCACAGGGGAGTACTGAAGCTTTCTTT. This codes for CASSYSQGSTEAFF.